The present entry profiles one TCR beta chain with its context. Its specificity is not known. The data originate from a study of cytomegalovirus exposure and HLA in healthy donors. Study-wide results and limits: Most TCR sequences showed up rarely, but some public TCRs showed up in many donors.

Trimming stripped 4 bases from V and 0 bases from J, with 16 bases between. This CDR3 has 16 residues. From germline, CDR1 is SEHNR and CDR2 FQNEAQ (reference sequence). Assay used: immunoSEQ multiplex PCR; TCRdb lists only in-frame clones, some missing. Seen here are roughly 240,000 clones, about 86% observed once, and the top ten hold about 2.8%. Specimen: PBMCs. The chain recombines TRBV7-9 with TRBJ2-7, with D perhaps TRBD2 (6 bases). The source is a man younger than 35 in good health and CMV-seronegative. CDR3 bases: TGTGCCAGCAGCTCCGAGCGGGCCGAGCTCTCCTACGAGCAGTACTTC. Translation: CASSSERAELSYEQYF.